This TCR beta chain was sequenced in a study of HIV-infected children after antiretroviral therapy interruption (dated by TCRdb to the late 2010s). The study in broad terms: The study included eight children, four on planned treatment interruption and four on continuous treatment, and all eight had a CD4+ count above 500 and a viral load below 50 copies/ml. For the interruption arm, samples were taken at week 0, at week 12, at the end of interruption (week 24 or 48), and roughly 3 years after the study ended. TCR repertoires were compared between children on planned treatment interruption and children on continuous antiretroviral treatment, alongside thymic output measurements. For the continuous-treatment arm, samples from the corresponding weeks 0, 48 and 150 were analyzed. Median age was around 8.9 years in the interruption group and approximately 8 years in the continuous treatment group. Most participating children had recorded exposure to EBV and CMV.

The treatment or condition label on this specimen signifies: PENTA 11 planned treatment interruption arm or continuous ART arm. Participants were children from the United Kingdom aged 2 to 15 years who had received at least three-drug ART for at least 24 weeks. Cryopreserved PBMCs containing at least 5 million viable cells were required, and several candidate patients were excluded because of low viable PBMC yield. Using a FACSAria III cell sorter, naive CD4+ CD45RA+ CD45RO- T cells were FACS-sorted out of thawed PBMCs. Sorted cells were fixed, and RNA was extracted using the RNeasy FFPE kit followed by the RNeasy Micro kit. What the work shows at the level of the full study, not this receptor alone: For naive CD4+ repertoires of PTI patients, CDR3 sharing between time points dropped once interruption began, while many sequences were shared between the end of interruption and 3 years later. The small number of patients is a limitation, and caution is needed when interpreting the data. An increase in the naive CD4+ Gini coefficient was observed by the end of treatment interruption, suggesting clonal expansion, and a return to baseline was observed by 3 years. Sorted CD45RA+ naive cells might include minor non-naive CD45RA+ populations such as EMRA or stem memory cells.

This clonotype was seen only a few times. This receptor's antigen is unknown. It has no much larger one-base neighbor in the sample; base qualities were not kept. CDR1 and CDR2 were assigned from the germline V gene as MGHRA and YSYEKL. V loses 1 base, J loses 6 bases, and the germline ends lie 18 bases apart. From the cysteine through the phenylalanine, the CDR3 covers 16 amino acids. Only CDR3 DNA is held: 48 bases, read in frame from base 1. Libraries were made using 3' RACE. TCR libraries were built from RNA using a 3' RACE protocol with unique molecular identifiers to correct PCR amplification bias. Up to roughly 12 amplicon libraries were pooled and sequenced on an Illumina MiSeq with v2 2x250 paired-end chemistry. As for the original processing: Reads were processed with Decombinator for assignment of V and J genes and CDR3, and barcode-based correction of errors and PCR bias was applied. Before the Gini coefficient was calculated with the R ineq package, repertoires were subsampled to the same depth. GLIPH, Hamming distance and a shared triplet metric were used to assess CDR3 similarity. TCRdb cleaned the public reads at Q25 with fastp, built clones with MiXCR and kept in-frame beta chains. Under each unique CDR3 protein, matching rows form one entry showing the most common genes and DNA. The V and J calls reflect TCRdb's pipeline rather than the authors' work. Counted in this sample were some 40,000 distinct CDR3 sequences; just over 6.5% of them appeared once. The leading ten clones occupy around 1% of the sample.

The sequenced sample was CD45RA+ CD4+ T cells from PBMCs, pooled from several time points, obtained from a donor given antiretroviral therapy, either interrupted or continuous. This sample's cell subset or site label indicates: naive CD4+ CD45RA+ CD45RO- T cells. The sequence links TRBV4-1 to TRBJ1-2, with the D gene not clear enough to name. This sequence was found in a pool of human donors with HIV. DNA sequence: TGCGCCAGCAGCCAAGGTAGGGCACACCGGGATAATGGCTACACCTTC. This yields the protein CASSQGRAHRDNGYTF.